This TCR beta chain came from a study of PD-1 blockade in classical Hodgkin lymphoma. Background on the study: Every 2 weeks, patients got 3 mg/kg intravenous nivolumab.

Every patient was affected by relapse after autologous stem cell transplantation, while exposure to brentuximab vedotin was not uniform. A remark on this clone: Its specificity is not known.

Method: immunoSEQ multiplex PCR; TCRdb's copy keeps in-frame clones and lacks some. The data hold about 13,000 clones, with around 84% observed a single time. Study findings and constraints: In newly diagnosed patients, baseline TCR diversity was reportedly below that of healthy donors. In CD4+ cells, TCR diversity went up significantly by C4D1, but in CD8+ cells it did not.

Germline V gene data show CDR1 as LNHDA and CDR2 as SQIVND (reference sequence). CDR3 length: 14 residues. V shed 9 bases, J shed 5 bases, and the junction held 9 bases outside the gene matches. The sequence was obtained from a human donor with classical Hodgkin lymphoma. The sample here was peripheral blood mononuclear cells (PBMCs), taken at baseline. V gene TRBV19 combines with J gene TRBJ1-5, with 8 nucleotides matching TRBD1. DNA of the CDR3: TGTGCCAGGGCCGGACAGGGAGTCCATCAGCCCCAGCATTTT. It translates to CARAGQGVHQPQHF.